Listed here are 30 T cell receptor beta chains from one sample, sequenced in a study of T cell responses to AZD1222 COVID-19 vaccine. Assay: immunoSEQ multiplex PCR; the TCRdb copy retains only in-frame clones and omits some. The sample includes around 78,000 clones, about 82% seen only once; the top ten take approximately 2.9%. The starting material was peripheral blood, obtained on day 0 of AZD1222 vaccination. The receptor set was obtained from an adult in good health.

The rearrangement links TRBV6-2 or TRBV6-3 to TRBJ1-2; D might be TRBD1 (5 bases). The CDR3 contains 14 residues. V was trimmed by 4 bases and J by 4 bases, leaving 13 bases between them. CDR1 MNHEY and CDR2 SVGEGT come from the germline V gene. CDR3 residues: CASSSSGGGYGYTF. The CDR3 coding sequence is TGTGCCAGCAGTTCCTCCGGCGGGGGCTATGGCTACACCTTC.

This chain links TRBV18 with TRBJ1-1; 8 nucleotides align to TRBD1. This CDR3 has 16 residues. Germline CDR1 and CDR2: KGHSH and LQKENI. Losses at the gene ends were 1 base for V and 3 bases for J; bases not matched to a gene: 7. CDR3 DNA sequence: TGTGCCAGCTCACCACAGTCAGGGGGCTTGTACACTGAAGCTTTCTTT. Protein product: CASSPQSGGLYTEAFF.

The chain combines TRBV5-1 with TRBJ1-2; TRBD1 aligns across 12 bases. Germline values: CDR1 SGHRS, CDR2 YFSETQ. The CDR3 extends over 16 amino acids. V was clipped by 4 bases and J by 8 bases; unmatched bases: 12. CDR3: CASSLIPGQGARGYTF. In DNA form, the CDR3 reads TGCGCCAGCAGCCTGATCCCGGGACAGGGGGCTCGGGGCTACACCTTC.

This clone was observed once. The chain joins TRBV4-1 to TRBJ1-4; 11 bases are shared with TRBD1. V gave up 4 bases and J gave up 8 bases; unmatched junction bases: 3. Germline values: CDR1 MGHRA, CDR2 YSYEKL. The CDR3 runs to 14 residues. CDR3 DNA sequence: TGCGCCAGCAGCCGGGACAGGGGGAAGGAAAAACTGTTTTTT. Translation gives CASSRDRGKEKLFF.

The sample holds a few counts of this clone. The chain carries TRBV19 and TRBJ1-5; 8 positions agree with TRBD1. Germline assignment: CDR1 LNHDA and CDR2 SQIVND (reference sequence). The CDR3 contains 14 residues. Trimming at V came to 7 bases and at J to 5 bases, leaving 7 bases not matched to a gene. DNA for the CDR3: TGTGCCAGTACCCTCACAGGGGGGGATCAGCCCCAGCATTTT. Its translation is CASTLTGGDQPQHF. The full variable domain, with the rest looked up from reference TRBV19 and TRBJ1-5, is DGGITQSPKYLFRKEGQNVTLSCEQNLNHDAMYWYRQDPGQGLRLIYYSQIVNDFQKGDIAEGYSVSREKKESFPLTVTSAQKNPTAFYLCASTLTGGDQPQHFGDGTRLSIL.

This sequence joins TRBV12-3 or TRBV12-4 and TRBJ1-1, with TRBD1 matching over 7 bases. The junction had 8 bases not matched to a gene; V was cut back by 5 bases and J by 8 bases. The CDR3 spans 13 residues. CDR3 sequence reads: CASSHGTVSEAFF. The CDR3 DNA is TGTGCCAGCAGTCATGGGACAGTATCCGAAGCTTTCTTT.

The CDR3 is CAWRDRANEPQHF. Written as DNA, the CDR3 is TGTGCCTGGAGGGACAGGGCTAATGAGCCCCAGCATTTT. The V call is TRBV30, the J call TRBJ1-5; 8 nucleotides align to TRBD1. V lost 3 bases to trimming and J lost 8 bases; unmatched junction nucleotides: 6. This CDR3 is 13 amino acids long. Germline CDR1 is GTSNPN and CDR2 is SVGIG (reference sequence). The full variable domain, with the rest looked up from reference TRBV30 and TRBJ1-5, is SQTIHQWPATLVQPVGSPLSLECTVEGTSNPNLYWYRQAAGRGLQLLFYSVGIGQISSEVPQNLSASRPQDRQFILSSKKLLLSDSGFYLCAWRDRANEPQHFGDGTRLSIL.

This clone was observed once. The V gene is TRBV10-3, the J gene TRBJ1-4, with D maybe TRBD1 (5 bases). From germline, CDR1 is ENHRY and CDR2 SYGVKD. CDR3 length: 12 amino acids. V shed 1 base and J shed 8 bases, with 5 bases lying between them. CDR3 sequence reads: CAISEWGEKLFF. In DNA form, the CDR3 reads TGTGCCATCAGTGAGTGGGGCGAAAAACTGTTTTTT.

This clone appeared a few times. The V call is TRBV6-2 or TRBV6-3, the J call TRBJ2-1; D is undetermined. The CDR3 spans 13 residues. Germline CDR1 reads MNHEY; CDR2 reads SVGEGT. The ends were cut back, 6 bases at V and 1 base at J, with 7 bases in the middle. The CDR3 region has the DNA TGTGCCAGCAGCCCAACATCCTACAATGAGCAGTTCTTC. It encodes CASSPTSYNEQFF.

The J gene is TRBJ2-7, the V gene TRBV4-3; a possible D gene is TRBD2 (6 bases). Germline CDR1 and CDR2: LGHNA and YSLEER. The CDR3 spans 15 residues. V was cut by 1 base and J by 2 bases, with 12 bases left in between. CDR3 DNA sequence: TGCGCCAGCAGCCAAGTTGGAGGGGATACCTACGAGCAGTACTTC. This sequence encodes CASSQVGGDTYEQYF.

The chain recombines TRBV18 with TRBJ1-2; 7 nucleotides match TRBD1. Germline V gene lookup returns CDR1 KGHSH and CDR2 LQKENI. The V and J ends lost 3 bases and 8 bases, in that order; junction bases with no gene match: 12. The CDR3 is 15 amino acids. In nucleotides, the CDR3 is TGTGCCAGCTCACCGGGAAGACAGGGTTTATTAGGCTACACCTTC. It translates to CASSPGRQGLLGYTF.

The chain is built from TRBV5-1 and TRBJ2-7; TRBD2 matches at 7 bases. V shed 4 bases and J 3 bases; nucleotides not matched to a gene: 4. Germline V CDR1 and CDR2: SGHRS, YFSETQ. There are 13 residues in the CDR3. CDR3: CASSVTSVYEQYF. The CDR3 nucleotides are TGCGCCAGCAGCGTCACTAGCGTCTACGAGCAGTACTTC.

The gene calls are TRBV4-3 and TRBJ2-7; no clear D. The CDR3 covers 15 residues. Trimming took 0 bases from V and 1 from J, leaving 10 bases between them. From germline, CDR1 is LGHNA and CDR2 YSLEER. DNA of the CDR3: TGCGCCAGCAGCCAAGATCGTGGATCGTCCTACGAGCAGTACTTC. Residues: CASSQDRGSSYEQYF.

The chain combines TRBV7-2 with TRBJ2-7, with TRBD1 matching over 9 bases. The length of the CDR3 is 13 residues. V was clipped by 5 bases and J by 7 bases; unmatched bases: 6. CDR1 and CDR2 (germline): SGHTA, FQGNSA. CDR3 in amino acids: CASSRTGDREQYF. CDR3 in DNA: TGTGCCAGCAGCCGGACAGGGGATCGAGAGCAGTACTTC.

The V and J genes are TRBV9 and TRBJ1-2; D is possibly TRBD1 (5 bases). This CDR3 is 13 amino acids long. Looked up from germline, CDR1 is SGDLS and CDR2 is YYNGEE. V dropped 0 bases and J dropped 11 bases, with 14 bases sitting between them. Here the CDR3 DNA reads TGTGCCAGCAGCGTAGGCACAGGATCGCGATACACCTTC. It translates to CASSVGTGSRYTF.

The rearrangement joins TRBV3-1 (or the pseudogene TRBV3-2) to TRBJ1-5; D not resolved. Germline V gene lookup returns CDR1 LGHDT and CDR2 YNNKEL (reference sequence). The CDR3 runs to 12 residues. With 2 bases removed from V and 7 bases from J, the gap between germline ends came to 6 bases. Here the CDR3 DNA reads TGTGCCAGCAGCCAAATAGGACAGCCCCAGCATTTT. Translation: CASSQIGQPQHF.

The V call is TRBV19, the J call TRBJ2-7; D call uncertain. This CDR3 has 12 amino acids. Trimming removed 5 bases from V and 3 bases from J, with 8 bases in between. CDR1 LNHDA and CDR2 SQIVND come from the germline V gene (reference sequence). Here the CDR3 DNA reads TGTGCCAGTAGTCCGGGTGGCTACGAGCAGTACTTC. Its protein product is CASSPGGYEQYF.

V and J are TRBV5-1 and TRBJ2-7; TRBD2 might be the D (7 bases). Trimming left V 3 bases short and J 7 bases short, with 20 bases between. The CDR3 is made up of 15 amino acids. Germline CDR1 reads SGHRS; CDR2 reads YFSETQ. Written as DNA, the CDR3 is TGCGCCAGCAGCTCAACGGGGGGCGGTTCTGGAGAGCAGTACTTC. Residues: CASSSTGGGSGEQYF.

This chain uses TRBV27 with TRBJ2-7; TRBD2 might be the D (8 bases). The CDR3 length is 14 residues. Between the trimmed V and J ends, which lost 4 bases and 2 bases, there was a span of 12 bases. Germline CDR1 and CDR2: MNHEY and SMNVEV (reference sequence). CDR3 amino acids: CASSSGGGAYEQYF. The CDR3 DNA reads TGTGCCAGCAGTTCGGGAGGGGGCGCCTACGAGCAGTACTTC.

The chain has TRBV7-8 and TRBJ2-3; possibly TRBD1 for D (5 bases). The germline V gene encodes CDR1 SGHVS and CDR2 FQNEAQ. The CDR3 contains 16 residues. V was clipped by 5 bases and J by 0 bases, with 15 bases between them. CDR3 nucleotides: TGTGCCAGCAGCCTTCGAACTGGGGCTAGCACAGATACGCAGTATTTT. Translating it yields CASSLRTGASTDTQYF.

The rearrangement joins TRBV10-2 to TRBJ1-6; 7 nucleotides align to TRBD1. CDR3 size: 15 residues. V was clipped by 4 bases and J by 8 bases; unmatched bases: 8. The germline gives CDR1 WSHSY, CDR2 SAAADI. Written as DNA, the CDR3 is TGCGCCAGCAGTGGAACGGGACAGCTGGATTCACCCCTCCACTTT. This gives the protein CASSGTGQLDSPLHF.

This clone was picked up a small number of times. The V and J genes are TRBV4-3 and TRBJ2-1, with 11 positions matching TRBD2. The V gene's germline CDR1 is LGHNA and CDR2 YSLEER. Trimming cost V 1 base and J 6 bases; bases outside gene matches: 8. CDR3 length: 17 amino acids. CDR3 in DNA: TGCGCCAGCAGCCAAGGACTAGCGGGGAGAAGGGGCAATGAGCAGTTCTTC. Translation gives CASSQGLAGRRGNEQFF.

The rearrangement joins TRBV7-9 to TRBJ1-2; D uncertain. Trimming cost V 4 bases and J 0 bases, with 12 bases left between them. Germline V lookup: CDR1 SEHNR, CDR2 FQNEAQ (reference sequence). The CDR3 length is 15 residues. The CDR3 region has the DNA TGTGCCAGCAGCTCGCCGCTCCAGGCTAACTATGGCTACACCTTC. Protein: CASSSPLQANYGYTF.

The chain recombines TRBV6-1 with TRBJ2-7, with D tentatively TRBD1 or TRBD2 (5 bases each). The CDR3 runs to 15 residues. Germline V gives CDR1 MNHNS, CDR2 SASEGT. V shed 3 bases and J shed 3 bases, with 15 bases lying between them. The CDR3 sequence is CASSEGWDGSYEQYF. Written as DNA, the CDR3 is TGTGCCAGCAGTGAGGGGTGGGACGGAAGCTACGAGCAGTACTTC.

There are a few counts of this clone. This rearrangement joins TRBV28 to TRBJ2-7; 7 nucleotides line up with TRBD2. Germline loops: CDR1 MDHEN, CDR2 SYDVKM. V gave up 3 bases and J gave up 3 bases; unmatched junction bases: 5. The CDR3 sequence is 14 residues long. CDR3 region: CASSFSGGGYEQYF. The CDR3, as DNA: TGTGCCAGCAGTTTTAGTGGGGGGGGCTACGAGCAGTACTTC.

CDR3 in DNA: TGTGCCAGCAGACGGACAGGGGGCACGACCGGGGAGCTGTTTTTT. Translation: CASRRTGGTTGELFF. This sequence joins TRBV7-6 and TRBJ2-2; TRBD1 matches 11 bases. CDR3 length equals 15 residues. Germline lookup yields CDR1 SGHVS and CDR2 FNYEAQ. V was clipped by 6 bases and J by 5 bases; unmatched bases: 5.

This clone was counted a single time. This chain joins TRBV3-1 (or the pseudogene TRBV3-2) and TRBJ1-2; no firm D call. This CDR3 region has 15 residues. V shed 5 bases and J shed 5 bases, with 18 bases lying between them. The germline V gene has CDR1 LGHDT and CDR2 YNNKEL (reference sequence). The DNA for the CDR3 is TGTGCCAGCAGCTCGGATGCGGGGAGAAAGTATGGCTACACCTTC. This sequence encodes CASSSDAGRKYGYTF.

The chain uses TRBV2 and TRBJ2-7, with TRBD2 as a possible D gene (6 bases). The CDR3 runs to 13 residues. CDR1 is SNHLY, CDR2 FYNNEI, per germline. V lost 2 bases and J 3 bases, leaving 8 bases between the germline ends. DNA for the CDR3: TGTGCCAGCAGTGAACGGCGGGACTACGAGCAGTACTTC. Translated: CASSERRDYEQYF.

The rearrangement joins TRBV5-6 to TRBJ2-3; the D gene is possibly TRBD2 (5 bases). CDR3 size: 13 residues. In germline, CDR1 is SGHDT, CDR2 YYEEEE. Trimming stripped 1 base from V and 5 bases from J, with 8 bases between. The CDR3 spells CASSLRGLDTQYF. CDR3 coding DNA: TGTGCCAGCAGCTTGCGGGGTTTAGATACGCAGTATTTT.

The CDR3, as DNA: TGTGCCAGCAGTTACTGGCAGGGTGGCGGGGAGCTGTTTTTT. This translates into CASSYWQGGGELFF. This chain connects TRBV6-5 to TRBJ2-2; TRBD1 is a possible D gene (5 bases). CDR3 length: 14 amino acids. Germline CDR1 is MNHEY and CDR2 is SVGAGI. V dropped 1 base and J dropped 7 bases, with 10 bases sitting between them.